These T cell receptor beta chains were read from a single sample in a study of cytomegalovirus exposure and HLA in healthy donors. Here immunoSEQ multiplex PCR was the method, and the copy in TCRdb shows in-frame clones only, minus some. The sample records around 150,000 clones, approximately 79% being singletons. Sequencing was done on a sample of PBMCs. The receptors were sampled from a man between 35 and 55 years old in good health and CMV-seronegative. The conserved cysteine and the conserved F or W are not part of the CDR3 here.

CDR3 protein	CDR3 length	V gene	J gene
ATSRGGPYEQY	11	TRBV15	TRBJ2-7
ASSQDRVETDTQY	13	TRBV5-1	TRBJ2-3
SVVRQGGFTGELF	13	TRBV29-1	TRBJ2-2
ASSSRGTDHVNEQF	14	TRBV11-3	TRBJ2-1
ASSEGTGEGEQY	12	TRBV2	TRBJ2-7
SSFPPGQGAAVAKNIQY	17	TRBV29-1	TRBJ2-4
ASGTGSPQPQH	11	TRBV7-9	TRBJ1-5
ASSGRTGNNSPLH	13	TRBV6-1	TRBJ1-6
ASSHDVGVLSGANGLT	16	TRBV5-1	TRBJ2-6
ASRGGAGGSYEQY	13	TRBV2	TRBJ2-7
ASSSERGEKLF	11	TRBV6-6	TRBJ1-4